This T cell receptor beta chain is from a study of shared clonotypes between healthy human individuals. Germline CDR1 is MNHEY and CDR2 is SVGAGI. Deletions cut 2 bases from V and 4 bases from J, with 9 bases between. CDR3 length: 13 residues. Sequencing was performed with immunoSEQ multiplex PCR; in TCRdb, only in-frame clones are kept and a portion is missing. The sample has some 2.3 million clones, approximately 95% seen once. Sequencing was performed on naive CD4+ T cells from PBMCs. Subset denoted: CD45RA+ positively selected. The V and J genes are TRBV6-5 and TRBJ2-7; D call uncertain. The sequence came from a man aged 18 to 29 in good health. Some clones in this sample may be carry-over from other donors' samples. CDR3 DNA sequence: TGTGCCAGCAGTTACGCCCACAATTACGAGCAGTACTTC. Encoded protein: CASSYAHNYEQYF.